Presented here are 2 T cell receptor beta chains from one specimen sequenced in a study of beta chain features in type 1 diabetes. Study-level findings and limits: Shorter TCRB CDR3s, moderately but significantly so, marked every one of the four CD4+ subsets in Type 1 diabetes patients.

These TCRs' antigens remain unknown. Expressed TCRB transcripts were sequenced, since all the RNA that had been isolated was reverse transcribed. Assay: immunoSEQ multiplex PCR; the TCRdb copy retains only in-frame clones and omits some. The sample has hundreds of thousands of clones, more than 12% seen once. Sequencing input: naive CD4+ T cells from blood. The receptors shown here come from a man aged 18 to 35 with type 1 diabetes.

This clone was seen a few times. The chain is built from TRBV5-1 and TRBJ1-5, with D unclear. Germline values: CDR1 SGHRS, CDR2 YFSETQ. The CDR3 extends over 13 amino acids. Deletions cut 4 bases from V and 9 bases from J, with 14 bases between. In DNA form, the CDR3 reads TGCGCCAGCAGCCCGGACGGAACCGGGCCCCAGCATTTT. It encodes CASSPDGTGPQHF.

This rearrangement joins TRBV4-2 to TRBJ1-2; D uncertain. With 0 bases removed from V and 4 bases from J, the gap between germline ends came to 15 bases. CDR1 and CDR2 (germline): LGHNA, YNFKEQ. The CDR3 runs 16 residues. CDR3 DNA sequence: TGTGCCAGCAGCCAAGAGTCCCGGGAGGGTGGCTATGGCTACACCTTC. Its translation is CASSQESREGGYGYTF.